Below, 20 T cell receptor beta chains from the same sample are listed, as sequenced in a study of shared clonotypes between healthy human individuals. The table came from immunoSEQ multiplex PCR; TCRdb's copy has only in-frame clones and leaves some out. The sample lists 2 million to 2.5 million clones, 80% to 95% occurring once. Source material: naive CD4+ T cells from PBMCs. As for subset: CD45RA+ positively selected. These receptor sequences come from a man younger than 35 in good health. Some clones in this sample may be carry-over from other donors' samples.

The CDR3 here is CASSQTGVILAGYNEQFF. As DNA, the CDR3 is TGCGCCAGCAGCCAAACGGGAGTGATACTAGCGGGGTACAATGAGCAGTTCTTC. This rearrangement joins TRBV4-1 to TRBJ2-1; 10 bases are a match to TRBD2. The J segment lost 4 bases and the V segment lost 2 bases, leaving 11 bases of the junction unmatched. CDR3 length: 18 residues. Germline values: CDR1 MGHRA, CDR2 YSYEKL.

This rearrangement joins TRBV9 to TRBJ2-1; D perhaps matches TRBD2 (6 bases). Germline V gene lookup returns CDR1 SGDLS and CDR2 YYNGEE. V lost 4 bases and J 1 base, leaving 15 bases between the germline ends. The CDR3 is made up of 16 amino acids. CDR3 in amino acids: CASSIWGGESYNEQFF. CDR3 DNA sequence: TGTGCCAGCAGCATTTGGGGCGGGGAATCCTACAATGAGCAGTTCTTC.

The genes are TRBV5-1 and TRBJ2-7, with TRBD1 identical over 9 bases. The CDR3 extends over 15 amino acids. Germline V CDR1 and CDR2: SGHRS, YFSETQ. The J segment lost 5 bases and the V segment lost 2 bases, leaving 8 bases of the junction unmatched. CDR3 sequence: CASSLITGGANEQYF. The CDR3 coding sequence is TGCGCCAGCAGCTTAATAACAGGGGGCGCCAACGAGCAGTACTTC. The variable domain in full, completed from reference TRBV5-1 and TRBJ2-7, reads KAGVTQTPRYLIKTRGQQVTLSCSPISGHRSVSWYQQTPGQGLQFLFEYFSETQRNKGNFPGRFSGRQFSNSRSEMNVSTLELGDSALYLCASSLITGGANEQYFGPGTRLTVT.

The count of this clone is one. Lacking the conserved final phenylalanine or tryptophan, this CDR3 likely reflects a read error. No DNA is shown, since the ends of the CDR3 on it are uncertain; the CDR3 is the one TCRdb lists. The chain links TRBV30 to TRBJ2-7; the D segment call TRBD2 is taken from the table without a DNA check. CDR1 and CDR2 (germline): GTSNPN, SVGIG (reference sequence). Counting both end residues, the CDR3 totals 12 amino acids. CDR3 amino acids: CAWSLAGSTLSL.

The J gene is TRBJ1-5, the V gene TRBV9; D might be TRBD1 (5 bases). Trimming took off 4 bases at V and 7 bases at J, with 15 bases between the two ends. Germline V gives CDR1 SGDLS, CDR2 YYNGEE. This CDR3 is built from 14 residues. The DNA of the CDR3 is TGTGCCAGCAGCATAGGGGCGGGAGACCAGCCCCAGCATTTT. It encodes CASSIGAGDQPQHF.

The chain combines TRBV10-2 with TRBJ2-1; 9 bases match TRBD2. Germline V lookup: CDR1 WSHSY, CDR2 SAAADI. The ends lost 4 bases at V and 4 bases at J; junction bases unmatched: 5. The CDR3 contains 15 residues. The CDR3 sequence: CASSGSGSQYNEQFF. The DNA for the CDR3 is TGCGCCAGCAGTGGTAGCGGGAGTCAGTACAATGAGCAGTTCTTC.

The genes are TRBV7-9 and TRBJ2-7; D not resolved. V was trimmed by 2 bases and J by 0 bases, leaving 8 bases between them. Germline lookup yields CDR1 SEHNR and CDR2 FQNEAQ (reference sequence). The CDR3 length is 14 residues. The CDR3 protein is CASSLRASSYEQYF. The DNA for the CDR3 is TGTGCCAGCAGCTTACGTGCGAGCTCCTACGAGCAGTACTTC.

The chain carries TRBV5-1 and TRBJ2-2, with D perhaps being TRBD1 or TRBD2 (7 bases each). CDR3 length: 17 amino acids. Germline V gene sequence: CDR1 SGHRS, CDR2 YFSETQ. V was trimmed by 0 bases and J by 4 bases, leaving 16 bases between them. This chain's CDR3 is CASSLVRQGGSTGELFF. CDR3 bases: TGCGCCAGCAGCTTGGTTCGCCAGGGGGGGAGCACCGGGGAGCTGTTTTTT.

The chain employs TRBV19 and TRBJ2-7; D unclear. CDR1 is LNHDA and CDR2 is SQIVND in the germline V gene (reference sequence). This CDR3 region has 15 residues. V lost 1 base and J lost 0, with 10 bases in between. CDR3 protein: CASSIGGTYSYEQYF. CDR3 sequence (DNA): TGTGCCAGTAGTATAGGTGGCACGTACTCCTACGAGCAGTACTTC.

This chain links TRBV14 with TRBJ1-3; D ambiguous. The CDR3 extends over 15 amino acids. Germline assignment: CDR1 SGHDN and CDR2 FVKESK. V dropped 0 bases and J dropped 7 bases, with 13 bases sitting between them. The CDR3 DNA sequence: TGTGCCAGCAGCCAAGATTGGGTAACCCGGAACACCATATATTTT. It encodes CASSQDWVTRNTIYF.

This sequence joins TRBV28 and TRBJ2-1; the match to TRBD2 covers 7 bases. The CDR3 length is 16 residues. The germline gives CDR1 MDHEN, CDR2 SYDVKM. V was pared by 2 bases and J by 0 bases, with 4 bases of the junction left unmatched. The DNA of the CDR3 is TGTGCCAGCAGTTTACCCCTAGCGGCCTCCTACAATGAGCAGTTCTTC. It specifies CASSLPLAASYNEQFF.

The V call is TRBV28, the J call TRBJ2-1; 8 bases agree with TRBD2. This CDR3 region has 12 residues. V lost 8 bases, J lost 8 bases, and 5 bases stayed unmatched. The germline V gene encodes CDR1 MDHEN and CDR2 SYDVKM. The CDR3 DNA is TGTGCCAGCGGAGGCGGGAGGTATGAGCAGTTCTTC. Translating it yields CASGGGRYEQFF.

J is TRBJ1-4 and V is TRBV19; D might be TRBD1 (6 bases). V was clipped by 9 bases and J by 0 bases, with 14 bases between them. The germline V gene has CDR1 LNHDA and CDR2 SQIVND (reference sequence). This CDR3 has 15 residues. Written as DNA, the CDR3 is TGTGCCAGCAGACCACCAGGGGCAACTAATGAAAAACTGTTTTTT. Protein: CASRPPGATNEKLFF.

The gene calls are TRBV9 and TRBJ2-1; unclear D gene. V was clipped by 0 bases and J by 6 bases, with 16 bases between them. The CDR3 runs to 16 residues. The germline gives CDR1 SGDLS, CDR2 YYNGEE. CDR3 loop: CASSVGRSVSLNEQFF. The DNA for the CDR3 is TGTGCCAGCAGCGTAGGTAGAAGTGTTAGCCTCAATGAGCAGTTCTTC.

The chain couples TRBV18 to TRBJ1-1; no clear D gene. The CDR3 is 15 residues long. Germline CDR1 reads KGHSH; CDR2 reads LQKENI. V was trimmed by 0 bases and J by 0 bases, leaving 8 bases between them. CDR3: CASSPPQAVNTEAFF. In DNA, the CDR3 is TGTGCCAGCTCACCACCGCAGGCCGTGAACACTGAAGCTTTCTTT.

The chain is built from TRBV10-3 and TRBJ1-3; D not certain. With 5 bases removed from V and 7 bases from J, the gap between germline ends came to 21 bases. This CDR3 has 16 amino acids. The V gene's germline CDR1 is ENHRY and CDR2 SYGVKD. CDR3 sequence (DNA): TGTGCCATCAGTTATTCAGGACCGGGCTCGGGGAACACCATATATTTT. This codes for CAISYSGPGSGNTIYF.

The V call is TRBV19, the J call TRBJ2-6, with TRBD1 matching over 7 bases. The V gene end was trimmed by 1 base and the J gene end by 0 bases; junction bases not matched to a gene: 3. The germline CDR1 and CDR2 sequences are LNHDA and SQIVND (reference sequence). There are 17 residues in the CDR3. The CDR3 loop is CASSIGGQHSGANVLTF. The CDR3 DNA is TGTGCCAGTAGTATAGGGGGACAGCACTCTGGGGCCAACGTCCTGACTTTC. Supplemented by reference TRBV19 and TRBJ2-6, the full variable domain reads DGGITQSPKYLFRKEGQNVTLSCEQNLNHDAMYWYRQDPGQGLRLIYYSQIVNDFQKGDIAEGYSVSREKKESFPLTVTSAQKNPTAFYLCASSIGGQHSGANVLTFGAGSRLTVL.

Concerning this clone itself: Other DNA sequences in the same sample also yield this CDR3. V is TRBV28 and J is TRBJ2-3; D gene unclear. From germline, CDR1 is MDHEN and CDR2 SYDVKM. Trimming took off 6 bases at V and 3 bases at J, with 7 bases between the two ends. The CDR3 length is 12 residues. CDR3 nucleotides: TGTGCCAGCAGCTTACGAACAGATACGCAGTATTTT. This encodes CASSLRTDTQYF.

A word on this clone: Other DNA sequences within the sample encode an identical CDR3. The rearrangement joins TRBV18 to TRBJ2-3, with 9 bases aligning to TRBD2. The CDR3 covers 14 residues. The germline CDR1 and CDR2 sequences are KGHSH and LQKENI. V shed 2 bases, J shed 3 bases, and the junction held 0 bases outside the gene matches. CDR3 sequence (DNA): TGTGCCAGCTCACCAGCGGGAGGGACAGATACGCAGTATTTT. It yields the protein CASSPAGGTDTQYF.

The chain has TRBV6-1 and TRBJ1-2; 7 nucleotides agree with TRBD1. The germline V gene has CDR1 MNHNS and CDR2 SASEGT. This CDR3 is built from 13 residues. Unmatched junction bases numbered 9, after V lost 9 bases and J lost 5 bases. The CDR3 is CASTGQAPYGYTF. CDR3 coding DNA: TGTGCCAGTACCGGACAGGCCCCTTATGGCTACACCTTC.